These 10 T cell receptor beta chains were all obtained from the same sample, sequenced in a study of blood T cell repertoires in COVID-19. Libraries were prepared by immunoSEQ multiplex PCR; TCRdb keeps only in-frame clonotypes and omits some of them. The sample lists 75,000 to 100,000 clones, approximately 86% occurring once. What was sequenced was peripheral blood. These receptors were taken from an elderly man with acute or convalescent COVID-19.

The CDR3 region is CASSASRGQGNQPQHF. In nucleotides, the CDR3 is TGTGCCAGCTCAGCTTCGAGGGGGCAAGGCAATCAGCCCCAGCATTTT. The chain carries TRBV18 and TRBJ1-5; 7 bases fit TRBD1. The CDR3 is 16 amino acids. V shed 5 bases and J 2 bases; nucleotides not matched to a gene: 9. Germline CDR1 reads KGHSH; CDR2 reads LQKENI.

This clone has a handful of counts. The chain employs TRBV19 and TRBJ1-5; no clear D. Germline CDR1 LNHDA, CDR2 SQIVND (reference sequence). The CDR3 is 12 residues long. The V end lost 3 bases, the J end lost 5 bases, and 5 bases lay between the germline ends. This CDR3 is CASSMRDQPQHF. CDR3 sequence (DNA): TGTGCCAGTAGTATGAGGGATCAGCCCCAGCATTTT.

This clone was counted a single time. J is TRBJ2-7 and V is TRBV5-4; 9 bases match TRBD1. The germline V gene has CDR1 SGHNT and CDR2 YYREEE (reference sequence). This CDR3 spans 15 amino acids. Trimming cost V 4 bases and J 5 bases; bases outside gene matches: 10. This CDR3 is CASSNSGQGHHEQYF. CDR3 DNA: TGTGCCAGCAGCAACTCGGGACAGGGCCATCACGAGCAGTACTTC. Complete variable domain (other parts from reference TRBV5-4 and TRBJ2-7): ETGVTQSPTHLIKTRGQQVTLRCSSQSGHNTVSWYQQALGQGPQFIFQYYREEENGRGNFPPRFSGLQFPNYSSELNVNALELDDSALYLCASSNSGQGHHEQYFGPGTRLTVT.

This rearrangement joins TRBV5-6 to TRBJ1-1; D not resolved. The CDR3 is 16 amino acids. Germline V gene data show CDR1 as SGHDT and CDR2 as YYEEEE. Trimming stripped 0 bases from V and 4 bases from J, with 16 bases between. CDR3 bases: TGTGCCAGCAGCTTGGCCGGCTCCCGGAGAGGCACTGAAGCTTTCTTT. This codes for CASSLAGSRRGTEAFF.

The chain uses TRBV6-1 and TRBJ2-1, with 8 bases fitting TRBD2. This CDR3 comprises 15 residues. CDR1 is MNHNS, CDR2 SASEGT, per germline. V shed 2 bases, J shed 9 bases, and the junction held 9 bases outside the gene matches. CDR3 sequence: CASSEWVAGYGEQFF. The CDR3 DNA reads TGTGCCAGCAGTGAATGGGTAGCGGGGTACGGTGAGCAGTTCTTC.

This chain uses TRBV18 with TRBJ1-4; D may be TRBD1 (6 bases). Between the trimmed V and J ends, which lost 5 bases and 7 bases, there was a span of 26 bases. The CDR3 covers 18 residues. Germline loops: CDR1 KGHSH, CDR2 LQKENI. In DNA, the CDR3 is TGTGCCAGCTCATCGAGAACAGGGATTGTCGATCCCAGTGAAAAACTGTTTTTT. It encodes CASSSRTGIVDPSEKLFF.

The chain combines TRBV15 with TRBJ2-3; D is possibly TRBD1 (5 bases). The CDR3 has 16 amino acids. Germline V gene data show CDR1 as LNHNV and CDR2 as YYDKDF (reference sequence). V was clipped by 5 bases and J by 8 bases, with 23 bases between them. CDR3 bases: TGTGCCACCAGCTCCAGTACAGGAACTTTCTCCGGTACGCAGTATTTT. It encodes CATSSSTGTFSGTQYF.

The gene calls are TRBV10-3 and TRBJ1-3; D is unresolved. Per germline, CDR1 ENHRY and CDR2 SYGVKD. This CDR3 has 17 amino acids. Trimming pared 5 bases from V and 2 bases from J, leaving 19 bases between. The CDR3: CAISPRPLRGAGNTIYF. CDR3 in DNA: TGTGCCATCAGTCCACGACCCCTCCGCGGCGCTGGAAACACCATATATTTT.

The chain uses TRBV10-3 and TRBJ1-1; D is uncertain. Germline CDR1 reads ENHRY; CDR2 reads SYGVKD. Trimming took 11 bases from V and 0 from J, leaving 13 bases between them. The CDR3 spans 13 residues. The CDR3: CAVAGGMNTEAFF. The CDR3 DNA is TGTGCCGTTGCGGGAGGCATGAACACTGAAGCTTTCTTT.

The V gene is TRBV4-3, the J gene TRBJ1-4; D may be TRBD1 (5 bases). CDR3 length: 15 residues. V gave up 0 bases and J gave up 6 bases, with 11 bases separating them. Germline V lookup: CDR1 LGHNA, CDR2 YSLEER. DNA for the CDR3: TGCGCCAGCAGCCAAGATCGGGGGGGGGATGAAAAACTGTTTTTT. Translation: CASSQDRGGDEKLFF.